A selection of T cell receptor beta chains follows, all from one sample in a study of shared clonotypes between healthy human individuals. The method was immunoSEQ multiplex PCR; TCRdb's version includes in-frame clones alone and lacks a portion of them. In the table there are over a million clones, around 78% of which are singletons. The source material was memory CD4+ T cells from PBMCs. These receptors were collected from a man aged 18 to 35 in good health. Some clones in this sample may be carry-over from other donors' samples. CDR3s include the opening cysteine and the closing phenylalanine or tryptophan. The order of the fields is clone size, V gene, J gene, D gene, CDR3 DNA, CDR3 protein. A D gene is named only where the DNA matches it firmly. Clone size is stated in some rows and not others, as once, few, many or a class when expanded.

clone size: .; V gene: TRBV19; J gene: TRBJ2-7; D gene: TRBD1; CDR3 DNA: TGTGCCAGTAGTTCCCTAGGGACAGCTGCCTACGAGCAGTACTTC; CDR3 protein: CASSSLGTAAYEQYF
clone size: once; V gene: TRBV7-9; J gene: TRBJ1-1; D gene: TRBD1; CDR3 DNA: TGTGCCAGCAGCATCTCCGGGACAGGGAACACTGAAGCTTTCTTT; CDR3 protein: CASSISGTGNTEAFF
clone size: .; V gene: TRBV28; J gene: TRBJ1-5; D gene: .; CDR3 DNA: TGTGCCAGCAGACCAAACCCCGCACAGGGCAATCAGCCCCAGCATTTT; CDR3 protein: CASRPNPAQGNQPQHF
clone size: .; V gene: TRBV11-2; J gene: TRBJ2-4; D gene: TRBD1; CDR3 DNA: TGTGCCAGCAGCTCCCCCCCGGGACAGTCAAACATTCAGTACTTC; CDR3 protein: CASSSPPGQSNIQYF
clone size: .; V gene: TRBV27; J gene: TRBJ2-3; D gene: TRBD2; CDR3 DNA: TGTGCCAGCAGTTTACGGGGAGGGGGCACAGATACGCAGTATTTT; CDR3 protein: CASSLRGGGTDTQYF
clone size: .; V gene: TRBV18; J gene: TRBJ2-5; D gene: .; CDR3 DNA: TGTGCCAGCTCCAACCGGAGGGCAGAAGAGACCCAGTACTTC; CDR3 protein: CASSNRRAEETQYF
clone size: .; V gene: TRBV6-6; J gene: TRBJ2-3; D gene: .; CDR3 DNA: TGTGCCAGCAGTTATCGGGAAGGCACAGATACGCAGTATTTT; CDR3 protein: CASSYREGTDTQYF
clone size: .; V gene: TRBV9; J gene: TRBJ1-2; D gene: .; CDR3 DNA: TGTGCCAGCAGCGTGGGGCGCGTTGGGGGCTACACCTTC; CDR3 protein: CASSVGRVGGYTF
clone size: .; V gene: TRBV6-5; J gene: TRBJ2-1; D gene: .; CDR3 DNA: TGTGCCAGCAGTTTCGGCTCCTACAATGAGCAGTTCTTC; CDR3 protein: CASSFGSYNEQFF
clone size: .; V gene: TRBV7-3; J gene: TRBJ2-3; D gene: TRBD2; CDR3 DNA: TGTGCCAGCAGCCCACTAGCGGGAGCTCAGGGAGATACGCAGTATTTT; CDR3 protein: CASSPLAGAQGDTQYF
clone size: .; V gene: TRBV6-6; J gene: TRBJ1-3; D gene: .; CDR3 DNA: TGTGCCAGCAGTTTAGGGGGTTCGGGAAACACCATATATTTT; CDR3 protein: CASSLGGSGNTIYF
clone size: .; V gene: TRBV19; J gene: TRBJ2-7; D gene: .; CDR3 DNA: TGTGCCAGTAGTATATTCGGGGAGCAGTACTTC; CDR3 protein: CASSIFGEQYF
clone size: .; V gene: TRBV4-3; J gene: TRBJ1-4; D gene: .; CDR3 DNA: TGCGCCAGCAGCTTTCACCTCGGGGGGACCGATGAAAAACTGTTTTTT; CDR3 protein: CASSFHLGGTDEKLFF
clone size: .; V gene: TRBV19; J gene: TRBJ1-2; D gene: .; CDR3 DNA: TGTGCCAGTAGTATTCAATCTACAGGGAAGGATCGCCGAGGCTACACCTTC; CDR3 protein: CASSIQSTGKDRRGYTF
clone size: .; V gene: TRBV28; J gene: TRBJ2-5; D gene: .; CDR3 DNA: TGTGCCAGCAGCCTCGGACACCAAGAGACCCAGTACTTC; CDR3 protein: CASSLGHQETQYF
clone size: .; V gene: TRBV11-2; J gene: TRBJ2-5; D gene: .; CDR3 DNA: TGTGCCAGCAGCTTAGATGGTAGGGGTTCCCAAGAGACCCAGTACTTC; CDR3 protein: CASSLDGRGSQETQYF
clone size: few; V gene: TRBV25-1; J gene: TRBJ2-1; D gene: .; CDR3 DNA: TGTGCCAGCAGAACCCACGATGAGCAGTTCTTC; CDR3 protein: CASRTHDEQFF
clone size: few; V gene: TRBV7-9; J gene: TRBJ1-5; D gene: .; CDR3 DNA: TGTGCCAGCAGCTTCTCAGGGGACGGTCAGCCCCAGCATTTT; CDR3 protein: CASSFSGDGQPQHF
clone size: once; V gene: TRBV2; J gene: TRBJ2-2; D gene: TRBD1; CDR3 DNA: TGTGCCAGCAGGGGACAGGGTGCGGAGCTGTTTTTT; CDR3 protein: CASRGQGAELFF
clone size: .; V gene: TRBV11-2; J gene: TRBJ2-5; D gene: .; CDR3 DNA: TGTGCCAGCAGCTTAATATTCGAGACCCAGTACTTC; CDR3 protein: CASSLIFETQYF
clone size: .; V gene: TRBV2; J gene: TRBJ1-1; D gene: .; CDR3 DNA: TGTGCCAGCAGTGTGGGCCCTGGGACTGAAGCTTTCTTT; CDR3 protein: CASSVGPGTEAFF
clone size: .; V gene: TRBV7-9; J gene: TRBJ2-3; D gene: .; CDR3 DNA: TGTGCCAGCAGCAAAAGGGGGGCAGGGGTGAATACGCAGTATTTT; CDR3 protein: CASSKRGAGVNTQYF
clone size: .; V gene: TRBV28; J gene: TRBJ1-1; D gene: .; CDR3 DNA: TGTGCCAGCCGAATGAACACTGAAGCTTTCTTT; CDR3 protein: CASRMNTEAFF
clone size: .; V gene: TRBV15; J gene: TRBJ1-2; D gene: TRBD1; CDR3 DNA: TGTGCCACCAGCAGAGAGGCGGCAGGGGGGTCGGTGGGCTACACCTTC; CDR3 protein: CATSREAAGGSVGYTF
clone size: .; V gene: TRBV10-3; J gene: TRBJ2-7; D gene: .; CDR3 DNA: TGTGCCATCAGTGAAGGCACCTCCTACGAGCAGTACTTC; CDR3 protein: CAISEGTSYEQYF
clone size: many; V gene: TRBV27; J gene: TRBJ2-7; D gene: .; CDR3 DNA: TGTGCCAGCAGTTTCAATCTCGGATCCCTAGCGATCTACGAGCAGTACTTC; CDR3 protein: CASSFNLGSLAIYEQYF
clone size: .; V gene: TRBV5-1; J gene: TRBJ2-3; D gene: .; CDR3 DNA: TGCGCCAGCAGCTTGGTCCTAAGCACAGATACGCAGTATTTT; CDR3 protein: CASSLVLSTDTQYF
clone size: .; V gene: TRBV15; J gene: TRBJ1-2; D gene: .; CDR3 DNA: TGTGCCACCAGCAGATCCGGGACTTCCGGTGGCTACACCTTC; CDR3 protein: CATSRSGTSGGYTF
clone size: .; V gene: TRBV20-1; J gene: TRBJ2-5; D gene: TRBD1; CDR3 DNA: TGCAGCGGGACAGTCCAAGAGACCCAGTACTTC; CDR3 protein: CSGTVQETQYF
clone size: many; V gene: TRBV14; J gene: TRBJ1-5; D gene: TRBD1; CDR3 DNA: TGTGCCAGCAGCCATATGGGACAGGGCGACAATCAGCCCCAGCATTTT; CDR3 protein: CASSHMGQGDNQPQHF
clone size: .; V gene: TRBV7-3; J gene: TRBJ2-1; D gene: TRBD1; CDR3 DNA: TGTGCCAGCAGCTGGGACAGGGGTTTTAATGAGCAGTTCTTC; CDR3 protein: CASSWDRGFNEQFF
clone size: .; V gene: TRBV2; J gene: TRBJ1-4; D gene: .; CDR3 DNA: TGTGCCAGCAACAGGGCAGCTAATGAAAAACTGTTTTTT; CDR3 protein: CASNRAANEKLFF
clone size: few; V gene: TRBV6-5; J gene: TRBJ1-2; D gene: .; CDR3 DNA: TGTGCCAGCACTCAGGGGAAGTATGGCTACACCTTC; CDR3 protein: CASTQGKYGYTF
clone size: .; V gene: TRBV6-1; J gene: TRBJ2-1; D gene: .; CDR3 DNA: TGTGCCAGCAGTGGAGAGAGAGAGGCCAACTTTTACAATGAGCAGTTCTTC; CDR3 protein: CASSGEREANFYNEQFF
clone size: .; V gene: TRBV28; J gene: TRBJ2-5; D gene: TRBD2; CDR3 DNA: TGTGCCAGCAGCCTAGCGGGAGTAATCGAGACCCAGTACTTC; CDR3 protein: CASSLAGVIETQYF
clone size: .; V gene: TRBV5-1; J gene: TRBJ2-5; D gene: TRBD2; CDR3 DNA: TGCGCCAGCAGCCCAGCCCTAGCGGGTAGTGGGGAGACCCAGTACTTC; CDR3 protein: CASSPALAGSGETQYF
clone size: few; V gene: TRBV7-9; J gene: TRBJ2-1; D gene: .; CDR3 DNA: TGTGCCAGCAGCCCCAACCGTGGGGCGGGGGCCTCCTACAATGAGCAGTTCTTC; CDR3 protein: CASSPNRGAGASYNEQFF
clone size: .; V gene: TRBV2; J gene: TRBJ2-1; D gene: TRBD1; CDR3 DNA: TGTGCCAGTAAGACGGTAGGACAGGGCTCCTCCTACAATGAGCAGTTCTTC; CDR3 protein: CASKTVGQGSSYNEQFF
clone size: few; V gene: TRBV28; J gene: TRBJ2-7; D gene: .; CDR3 DNA: TGTGCCAGCAGAACGGGCCTCCTTAACTACGAGCAGTACTTC; CDR3 protein: CASRTGLLNYEQYF